Listed below are T cell receptor beta chains from one sample, sequenced in a study of early stage breast cancer tumors. Measured with immunoSEQ multiplex PCR; TCRdb has only the in-frame clones, and not every one. The table lists 45,000 to 65,000 clones, roughly 78% of them singletons, with 3% to 4% in the top ten. Sequenced input: blood. The receptor set was obtained from a person aged 40 to 49 with breast cancer. Each CDR3 is given with its conserved first and last residue. A D gene is named only where the DNA matches it firmly. Size is stated for part of the rows, as once, few or many counts, or as a class when the clone is expanded.

>15|TRBJ2-7|TRBD1|TRBV13|NA
TGTGCCAGCAGCCAACGACAGGGTGGTATCTACGAGCAGTACTTC
CASSQRQGGIYEQYF
>14|TRBJ2-1|TRBD2|TRBV7-6|few
TGTGCCAGCAGCTTAGGGGCGGGAGCGGTTGAGCAGTTCTTC
CASSLGAGAVEQFF
>14|TRBJ1-3|NA|TRBV27|NA
TGTGCCAGCAGCCCGGACACCTCTGGAAACACCATATATTTT
CASSPDTSGNTIYF
>15|TRBJ2-5|TRBD2|TRBV30|NA
TGTGCCTGGAGCGCCGGGACTAGCGGCCAAGAGACCCAGTACTTC
CAWSAGTSGQETQYF
>14|TRBJ2-7|TRBD1|TRBV28|NA
TGTGCCAGCAGTCTGAACAGGGGGCAAGGGGAGCAGTACTTC
CASSLNRGQGEQYF
>14|TRBJ1-2|TRBD1|TRBV10-3|NA
TGTGCCATCAGCGGGACAGAAGGAGGCCATGGCTACACCTTC
CAISGTEGGHGYTF
>16|TRBJ2-3|NA|TRBV11-3|medium-sized
TGTGCCAGCAGCTTAGATTCTGGCGAGGGTGTGGATACGCAGTATTTT
CASSLDSGEGVDTQYF
>15|TRBJ2-5|TRBD1|TRBV2|NA
TGTGCCAGCAGGTTACAGGGGGCGATGGGGGAGACCCAGTACTTC
CASRLQGAMGETQYF
>15|TRBJ2-7|NA|TRBV5-4|NA
TGTGCCAGCAGCTTGGGGTCGGGACGGAACTACGAGCAGTACTTC
CASSLGSGRNYEQYF
>12|TRBJ2-7|NA|TRBV10-3|once
TGTGCCATCAGTGATGGCCCCTCCGAGCAGTACTTC
CAISDGPSEQYF
>12|TRBJ2-3|NA|TRBV28|NA
TGTGCCAGCTATAGAAGCACAGATACGCAGTATTTT
CASYRSTDTQYF
>14|TRBJ2-4|TRBD1|TRBV19|NA
TGTGCCAGTGGACCGGGACAGGGGGAAAACATTCAGTACTTC
CASGPGQGENIQYF
>14|TRBJ2-3|NA|TRBV6-6|NA
TGTGCCAGCAGTTCAAGGGGGAGCGCAGATACGCAGTATTTT
CASSSRGSADTQYF
>14|TRBJ1-1|NA|TRBV6-1|NA
TGTGCCAGCAGTGCGAGGACGGGGAACACTGAAGCTTTCTTT
CASSARTGNTEAFF
>16|TRBJ2-7|TRBD2|TRBV5-4|NA
TGTGCCAGCAGCCCCCGGGGGAGCGGGAGTCCTTACGAGCAGTACTTC
CASSPRGSGSPYEQYF
>17|TRBJ2-7|TRBD2|TRBV18|NA
TGTGCCAGCTCACCCCGAAGTGCCGGCGGGAGGGCATATGAGCAGTACTTC
CASSPRSAGGRAYEQYF
>13|TRBJ1-4|NA|TRBV19|few
TGTGCCAGTAGTATGGCAGGGTATGAAAAACTGTTTTTT
CASSMAGYEKLFF
>15|TRBJ1-1|NA|TRBV10-1|NA
TGCGCCAGCAGTGAGTTGGGGGGCTTGAACACTGAAGCTTTCTTT
CASSELGGLNTEAFF
>12|TRBJ1-4|NA|TRBV6-6|NA
TGTGCCAGCAGTCCCAGGGAGGGGAGACTGTTTTTT
CASSPREGRLFF
>14|TRBJ2-5|NA|TRBV6-6|NA
TGTGCCAGCAGTATTACAGGGGAGGGAGAGACCCAGTACTTC
CASSITGEGETQYF
>14|TRBJ1-5|NA|TRBV2|NA
TGTGCCAGCAGTGAGGGCATTAGCAATCAGCCCCAGCATTTT
CASSEGISNQPQHF
>14|TRBJ1-5|TRBD1|TRBV2|NA
TGTGCCAGCAGTAAGACAGGGGGCGGTCAGCCCCAGCATTTT
CASSKTGGGQPQHF
>18|TRBJ2-6|NA|TRBV11-3|NA
TGTGCCAGCAGCAAATCCCCGGCCGTGGGCTCTGGGGCCAACGTCCTGACTTTC
CASSKSPAVGSGANVLTF
>16|TRBJ1-3|NA|TRBV5-1|NA
TGCGCCAGCAGCCAAGGACCTCCCTCGGACGGAAACACCATATATTTT
CASSQGPPSDGNTIYF
>14|TRBJ2-7|NA|TRBV7-2|NA
TGTGCCAGCAGCTTACCCCTAAGGTTCCACGAGCAGTACTTC
CASSLPLRFHEQYF
>18|TRBJ1-4|NA|TRBV5-1|NA
TGCGCCAGCAGCTCGGACGGGACAAGCAAGTCCCTTAATGAAAAACTGTTTTTT
CASSSDGTSKSLNEKLFF
>13|TRBJ1-2|NA|TRBV30|NA
TGTGCCTGGATTTATGGGGAAGTGGCTGGCTACACCTTC
CAWIYGEVAGYTF
>16|TRBJ1-2|TRBD1|TRBV5-4|NA
TGTGCCAGCAGCTCTACGAAACGGACAGGGGGATATGGCTACACCTTC
CASSSTKRTGGYGYTF
>15|TRBJ2-1|TRBD2|TRBV7-9|NA
TGTGCCAGCAGCTCCCCAAGGACTAGCGACCATGAGCAGTTCTTC
CASSSPRTSDHEQFF
>15|TRBJ2-5|NA|TRBV19|NA
TGTGCCAGTAGTATGGGGTGGGATAGGCAAGAGACCCAGTACTTC
CASSMGWDRQETQYF
>16|TRBJ2-2|NA|TRBV4-2|NA
TGTGCCAGCAGCGACCAGAGTAGCGGTCACACCGGGGAGCTGTTTTTT
CASSDQSSGHTGELFF
>15|TRBJ1-2|TRBD1|TRBV4-2|NA
TGTGCCAGCAGCCGAATCGCCGGGACAGGGGATGGCTACACCTTC
CASSRIAGTGDGYTF
>16|TRBJ2-7|NA|TRBV25-1|NA
TGTGCCAGCAGTGAATCTCCGACAGGCGCCTCCTACGAGCAGTACTTC
CASSESPTGASYEQYF
>16|TRBJ2-5|TRBD2|TRBV4-2|once
TGTGCCAGCAGCCCACTAAAGACTAGCGGCCAAGAGACCCAGTACTTC
CASSPLKTSGQETQYF
>17|TRBJ1-5|NA|TRBV5-6|once
TGTGCCAGCAGCTTGGGCAGGGTAGGATATAGCAATCAGCCCCAGCATTTT
CASSLGRVGYSNQPQHF
>14|TRBJ2-2|NA|TRBV7-2|NA
TGTGCCAGCAGCTCGATAGTCAACACCGGGGAGCTGTTTTTT
CASSSIVNTGELFF
>12|TRBJ2-7|TRBD1|TRBV12-5|few
TGTGCTAGTGGGGATTACAGGGGCGAGCAGTACTTC
CASGDYRGEQYF
>18|TRBJ2-3|TRBD2|TRBV7-9|NA
TGTGCCAGCAGCCCAGGACTAGCGGGAGTGTGGCGCACAGATACGCAGTATTTT
CASSPGLAGVWRTDTQYF
>13|TRBJ2-5|TRBD2|TRBV5-1|NA
TGCGCCAGCAGCTCCACGGGGGGAGAGACCCAGTACTTC
CASSSTGGETQYF
>15|TRBJ2-2|TRBD2|TRBV30|NA
TGTGCCTGGAGTCGGGGACTAGCATTTTCCGGGGAGCTGTTTTTT
CAWSRGLAFSGELFF
>14|TRBJ2-7|NA|TRBV7-9|few
TGTGCCAGCAGCTTAGGGGGGGCTCAGGACGAGCAGTACTTC
CASSLGGAQDEQYF
>14|TRBJ2-3|TRBD2|TRBV7-3|NA
TGTGCCAGCAGTTGGACTAGCGGGGCAGATACGCAGTATTTT
CASSWTSGADTQYF
>14|TRBJ1-1|NA|TRBV4-1|NA
TGCGCCAGCAGCCTCAATGCGGAGGCAGTTGAAGCTTTCTTT
CASSLNAEAVEAFF
>17|TRBJ2-7|TRBD1|TRBV7-8|NA
TGTGCCAGCAGCACCTTAGGGACAGGGTGGAACTCCTACGAGCAGTACTTC
CASSTLGTGWNSYEQYF
>17|TRBJ2-3|TRBD1|TRBV5-1|NA
TGCGCCAGCATCGGCGTCTACCGGGACAGGTACACAGATACGCAGTATTTT
CASIGVYRDRYTDTQYF
>15|TRBJ2-5|NA|TRBV4-2|few
TGTGCCAGCAGCCAAGATAGAGGACAACAAGAGACCCAGTACTTC
CASSQDRGQQETQYF
>18|TRBJ2-6|TRBD1|TRBV5-4|once
TGTGCCAGCAGCTGGTGGGACAGGGGAGGGTCTGGGGCCAACGTCCTGACTTTC
CASSWWDRGGSGANVLTF
>16|TRBJ2-2|TRBD2|TRBV19|few
TGTGCCAGTAGTTCGGGACTAGCGGGATTGGTCGGGGAGCTGTTTTTT
CASSSGLAGLVGELFF
>16|TRBJ1-1|NA|TRBV5-6|NA
TGTGCCAGCAGCTTGAGTCCCCGGACAGCGAACACTGAAGCTTTCTTT
CASSLSPRTANTEAFF
>17|TRBJ1-1|NA|TRBV27|few
TGTGCCAGCAGTCTCCTGAGGGGGGAGCAGTCAATCACTGAAGCTTTCTTT
CASSLLRGEQSITEAFF
>19|TRBJ2-4|NA|TRBV6-1|few
TGTGCCAGCAGTGAAAAGGGGGTCAGAATCCAGGGCGACCAAAACATTCAGTACTTC
CASSEKGVRIQGDQNIQYF
>11|TRBJ1-3|NA|TRBV7-2|NA
TGTGCCAGCAGCTTATCCGCGACCATATATTTT
CASSLSATIYF
>12|TRBJ1-4|NA|TRBV27|NA
TGTGCCAGCGGACGTCTAAATGAAAAACTGTTTTTT
CASGRLNEKLFF
>16|TRBJ2-1|TRBD2|TRBV5-5|NA
TGTGCCAGCAGCTGGGGCAACCAACTAGCGGGAGGTGAGCAGTTCTTC
CASSWGNQLAGGEQFF
>12|TRBJ2-1|TRBD2|TRBV7-9|few
TGTGCCAGCAGCTTATTAGCGGGAGATCGGTTCTTC
CASSLLAGDRFF
>14|TRBJ2-7|NA|TRBV30|NA
TGTGCCTGGAGTGTCAAAGGGGTGGGCTACGAGCAGTACTTC
CAWSVKGVGYEQYF
>17|TRBJ2-7|NA|TRBV11-3|NA
TGTGCCAGCAGCTTAATAAGGGGGAGGGCGATCCTTTCCCGCCAGTACTTC
CASSLIRGRAILSRQYF